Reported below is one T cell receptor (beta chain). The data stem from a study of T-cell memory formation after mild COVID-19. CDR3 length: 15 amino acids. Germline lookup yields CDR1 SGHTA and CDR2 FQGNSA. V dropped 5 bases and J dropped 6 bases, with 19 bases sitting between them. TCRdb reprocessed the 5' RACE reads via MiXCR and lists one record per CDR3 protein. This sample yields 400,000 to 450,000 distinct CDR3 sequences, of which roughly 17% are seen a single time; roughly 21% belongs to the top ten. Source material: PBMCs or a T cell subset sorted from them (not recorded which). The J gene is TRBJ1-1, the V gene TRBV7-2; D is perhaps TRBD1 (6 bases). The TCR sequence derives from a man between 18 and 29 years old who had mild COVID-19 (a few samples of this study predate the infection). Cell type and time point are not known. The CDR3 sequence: CASSQNRARGSEAFF. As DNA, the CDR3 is TGTGCCAGCAGCCAAAACAGGGCGAGGGGGTCTGAAGCTTTCTTT.